What follows describes a single T cell receptor (delta chain). This clone is labeled large (0.1 to 1%). What antigen it recognizes has not been identified. Nothing much larger sits one base from this clone, and base qualities are not available. These data come from a study of in vitro expanded adult blood gammadelta T cells (TCRdb year 2020). Notes on the research overall: Sort purity ranged from about 94% to 100% Vgamma9Vdelta2 cells among T cells. Each donor's cells were separately stimulated with HMBPP, zoledronate or AbnobaViscum P, and TRG and TRD CDR3 repertoires were sequenced for every condition. The study compared the TCR repertoire of Vgamma9Vdelta2 T cells expanded in vitro with a mistletoe-extract drug against those expanded with HMBPP or zoledronate. A few subjects were included in the TCR repertoire analysis.

Reading the label with the study, this specimen's treatment or condition is: AbnobaViscum Pini, a non-fermented European mistletoe (Viscum album, pine host) extract drug, approximately 1,000 ug/mL. After expansion, live CD3+ TCRgammadelta+ Vgamma9+ Vdelta2+ T cells were FACS-sorted on a FACS Aria III. PBMC were exposed to about 1,000 ug/mL AbnobaViscum P for one day and then washed three times before expansion. Expansion of the cultures lasted over 11 days, and IL-2 was replenished every 3 to 4 days. Following the one-day stimulant pulse, the cells were washed three times and then grown in medium with about 95 U/mL IL-2. Before culture, peripheral blood mononuclear cells were isolated using Lymphoprep gradient centrifugation and then cryopreserved in liquid nitrogen. From a lookup of the germline V gene, CDR1 and CDR2 are GEAIGNYY and EKD. From the cysteine up to the phenylalanine, the CDR3 has a length of 19 residues. Only CDR3 DNA remains: 57 bases, in frame from the first base. The junction shows trimming of 0 bases on V and 1 base on J, and the gene matches do not reach 14 bases of it.

Study-level results and caveats: The TRDV2 repertoire shared between treatments was found to be private to each donor, and TRD repertoires were clustered by subject rather than by stimulant in multidimensional scaling. AbnobaViscum P-expanded Vgamma9Vdelta2 repertoires showed CDR3 length, diversity and J usage similar to HMBPP- and zoledronate-expanded repertoires, suggesting a polyclonal response. Most of the top TRGV9 CDR3 clonotypes were public, as they were shared across donors and across all three stimulation conditions. All repertoires came from in vitro expanded cultures of cells from healthy donors, not from patients treated with mistletoe.

Library preparation employed 5' RACE. For each sample, RNA was extracted from approximately 9,200 sorted cells with the RNeasy Micro Kit. Libraries were built by template-switch reverse transcription followed by PCR amplification of the CDR3gamma and CDR3delta regions. Amplicons were sequenced on an Illumina MiSeq using the V2 300 kit, producing 150 bp paired-end reads. The study's own analysis went as follows. FastQC version 0.11.8 was used to check read quality. MiXCR version 3.0.3 was used to build CDR3 sequences by aligning reads to GenBank TRG or TRD reference genes. MiXCR was run with default parameters, except that TRDD assembly used 3 consecutive nucleotides instead of 5. VDJtools version 1.2.1 with default settings was used for repertoire analyses, including normalized Shannon-Wiener diversity, clonotype tracking and multidimensional scaling. CDR3 sequences that were out-of-frame or contained stop codons were left out of the analysis. Via CATT, TCRdb reprocessed the public reads, and rows with identical DNA were then joined. V and J calls and clone size were set by TCRdb, not the authors. The sample contains several hundred delta-chain clones, approximately 35% of them found a single time. The ten top clones hold 28% of the sample.

The chain was built from TRDV2 and TRDJ1; TRDD3 agrees with 9 junctional bases. Sequenced material: gamma-delta T cells from peripheral blood expanded in culture, taken from an in vitro culture stimulated with Abnoba P. This TCR came from an adult in good health. The DNA sequence is as follows: TGTGCCTGTGACACCCCTTGGGGGGATACTCGGAGGTTCACCGATAAACTCATCTTT. This sequence encodes CACDTPWGDTRRFTDKLIF.